Each of the 9 T cell receptor beta chains below was sequenced from the same sample in a study of T cell responses to AZD1222 COVID-19 vaccine. The table came from immunoSEQ multiplex PCR; TCRdb's copy has only in-frame clones and leaves some out. Here the sample spans 95,000 to 150,000 clones, about 85% being singletons. The material was peripheral blood, obtained on day 0 of AZD1222 vaccination. Source of these receptors: an adult in good health.

The V call is TRBV19, the J call TRBJ1-4; the match to TRBD1 covers 7 bases. CDR3 length equals 15 residues. Unmatched junction bases numbered 7, after V lost 7 bases and J lost 2 bases. In germline, CDR1 is LNHDA, CDR2 SQIVND (reference sequence). The CDR3 region is CASKQGDSTNEKLFF. The CDR3 DNA reads TGTGCCAGTAAGCAGGGGGACTCGACTAATGAAAAACTGTTTTTT.

The genes are TRBV28 and TRBJ1-2; D perhaps matches TRBD1 (5 bases). CDR1 is MDHEN and CDR2 is SYDVKM in the germline V gene. Trimming took 8 bases from V and 8 from J, leaving 18 bases between them. The CDR3 spans 13 residues. The CDR3 nucleotides are TGTGCCAGCCTATACCCTCCTGGGGGGGGCTACACCTTC. Amino acids: CASLYPPGGGYTF.

This rearrangement joins TRBV7-2 to TRBJ2-6; D gene uncertain. Germline V gives CDR1 SGHTA, CDR2 FQGNSA. This CDR3 comprises 16 residues. Deletions cut 1 base from V and 0 bases from J, with 7 bases between. The CDR3 region is CASSLGWNSGANVLTF. The CDR3 DNA follows: TGTGCCAGCAGCTTAGGTTGGAACTCTGGGGCCAACGTCCTGACTTTC.

CDR3 region: CASTLGAANVLTF. The CDR3 coding sequence is TGTGCCAGCACATTGGGGGCGGCCAACGTCCTGACTTTC. This rearrangement joins TRBV7-2 to TRBJ2-6, with TRBD1 as a possible D gene (6 bases). Trimming took 7 bases from V and 6 from J, leaving 10 bases between them. Germline V gene sequence: CDR1 SGHTA, CDR2 FQGNSA. This CDR3 spans 13 amino acids.

The gene calls are TRBV5-1 and TRBJ1-1, with 8 bases matching TRBD1. The J segment lost 5 bases and the V segment lost 2 bases, leaving 5 bases of the junction unmatched. From germline, CDR1 is SGHRS and CDR2 YFSETQ. The CDR3 spans 14 residues. CDR3 in DNA: TGCGCCAGCAGCTTAGGACAGGGATGGACTGAAGCTTTCTTT. Translated: CASSLGQGWTEAFF. The variable domain in full, completed from reference TRBV5-1 and TRBJ1-1, reads KAGVTQTPRYLIKTRGQQVTLSCSPISGHRSVSWYQQTPGQGLQFLFEYFSETQRNKGNFPGRFSGRQFSNSRSEMNVSTLELGDSALYLCASSLGQGWTEAFFGQGTRLTVV.

This rearrangement joins TRBV18 to TRBJ2-1, with D hard to call. Trimming pared 6 bases from V and 9 bases from J, leaving 12 bases between. CDR3 length: 12 residues. CDR1 is KGHSH, CDR2 LQKENI, per germline. The CDR3, as DNA: TGTGCCAGCTCCCCCTTGCTTATTGAGCAGTTCTTC. Its protein product is CASSPLLIEQFF.

The genes are TRBV5-1 and TRBJ2-1; 9 positions agree with TRBD2. The ends lost 1 base at V and 6 bases at J; junction bases unmatched: 8. The CDR3 has 16 amino acids. The V gene's germline CDR1 is SGHRS and CDR2 YFSETQ. The CDR3 reads CASSLQAASGVNEQFF. DNA of the CDR3: TGCGCCAGCAGCTTGCAGGCGGCTAGCGGGGTCAATGAGCAGTTCTTC.

The chain employs TRBV5-4 and TRBJ2-7; tentative D call: TRBD1 (6 bases). With 4 bases removed from V and 5 bases from J, the gap between germline ends came to 16 bases. In germline, CDR1 is SGHNT, CDR2 YYREEE (reference sequence). CDR3 length: 14 amino acids. CDR3 protein: CASSVTGFGHEQYF. CDR3 DNA: TGTGCCAGCAGCGTCACAGGGTTCGGCCACGAGCAGTACTTC.

This sequence joins TRBV7-2 and TRBJ2-2; D is ambiguous. The CDR3 is 15 amino acids. The V end was cut by 1 base, the J end by 2 bases, with 8 bases between. The germline gives CDR1 SGHTA, CDR2 FQGNSA. The CDR3 bases are TGTGCCAGCAGCTTAGTAAGGGCAAACACCGGGGAGCTGTTTTTT. Residues: CASSLVRANTGELFF.